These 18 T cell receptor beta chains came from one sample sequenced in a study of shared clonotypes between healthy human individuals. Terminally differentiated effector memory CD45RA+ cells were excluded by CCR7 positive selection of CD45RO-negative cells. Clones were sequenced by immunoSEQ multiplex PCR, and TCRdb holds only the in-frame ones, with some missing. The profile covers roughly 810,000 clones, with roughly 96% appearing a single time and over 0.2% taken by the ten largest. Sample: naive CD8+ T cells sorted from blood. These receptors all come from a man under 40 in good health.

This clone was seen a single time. The CDR3 sequence is CASNRGSYNEQFF. CDR3 in DNA: TGCGCCAGCAACCGGGGATCCTACAATGAGCAGTTCTTC. V is TRBV5-1 and J is TRBJ2-1, with D possibly TRBD2 on 5 matching bases. Germline assignment: CDR1 SGHRS and CDR2 YFSETQ. The CDR3 runs 13 residues. The V end lost 6 bases, the J end lost 1 base, and 8 bases lay between the germline ends. Looking up the rest from reference TRBV5-1 and TRBJ2-1 gives the full variable domain: KAGVTQTPRYLIKTRGQQVTLSCSPISGHRSVSWYQQTPGQGLQFLFEYFSETQRNKGNFPGRFSGRQFSNSRSEMNVSTLELGDSALYLCASNRGSYNEQFFGPGTRLTVL.

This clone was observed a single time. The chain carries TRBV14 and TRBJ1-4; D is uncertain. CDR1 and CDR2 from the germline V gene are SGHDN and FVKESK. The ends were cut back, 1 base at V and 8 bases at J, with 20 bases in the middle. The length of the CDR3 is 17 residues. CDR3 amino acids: CASSQGLRTSMREKLFF. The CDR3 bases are TGTGCCAGCAGCCAAGGCCTCCGGACTTCAATGCGGGAAAAACTGTTTTTT.

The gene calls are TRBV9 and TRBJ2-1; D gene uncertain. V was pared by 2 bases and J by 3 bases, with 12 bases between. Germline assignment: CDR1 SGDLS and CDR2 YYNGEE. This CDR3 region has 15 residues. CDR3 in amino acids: CASSVGYRNYNEQFF. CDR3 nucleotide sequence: TGTGCCAGCAGCGTTGGCTACCGTAACTACAATGAGCAGTTCTTC.

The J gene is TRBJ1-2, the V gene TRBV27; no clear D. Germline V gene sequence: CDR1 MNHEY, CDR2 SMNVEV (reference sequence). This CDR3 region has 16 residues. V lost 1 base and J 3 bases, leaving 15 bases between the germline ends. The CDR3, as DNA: TGTGCCAGCAGTTTATTGGGCTCGACCTCCTACTATGGCTACACCTTC. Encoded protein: CASSLLGSTSYYGYTF.

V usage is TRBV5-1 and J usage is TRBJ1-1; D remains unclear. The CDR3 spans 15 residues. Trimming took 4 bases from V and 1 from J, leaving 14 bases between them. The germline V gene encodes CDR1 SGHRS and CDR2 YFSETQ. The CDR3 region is CASSPGWEGNTEAFF. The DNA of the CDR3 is TGCGCCAGCAGCCCTGGCTGGGAAGGGAACACTGAAGCTTTCTTT.

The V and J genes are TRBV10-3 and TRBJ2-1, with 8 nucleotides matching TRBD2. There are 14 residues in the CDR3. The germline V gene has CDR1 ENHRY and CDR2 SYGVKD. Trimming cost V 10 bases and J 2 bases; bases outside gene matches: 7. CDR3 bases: TGTGCCACTGGAGCGGGGGCGACCTACAATGAGCAGTTCTTC. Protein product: CATGAGATYNEQFF.

The CDR3 sequence is CASSRTSGEQFF. The CDR3 DNA sequence: TGTGCCAGCAGCCGGACTAGTGGCGAGCAGTTCTTC. The chain has TRBV7-9 and TRBJ2-1; 7 positions match TRBD2. The junction had 5 bases not matched to a gene; V was cut back by 5 bases and J by 10 bases. Germline V gene lookup returns CDR1 SEHNR and CDR2 FQNEAQ (reference sequence). The CDR3 is made up of 12 amino acids.

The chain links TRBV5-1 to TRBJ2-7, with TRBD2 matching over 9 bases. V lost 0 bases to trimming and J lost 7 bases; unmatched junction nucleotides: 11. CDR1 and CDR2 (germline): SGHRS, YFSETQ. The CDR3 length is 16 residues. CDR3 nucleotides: TGCGCCAGCAGCTTGGCCACTGCGGGAGGGTTGAGGGAGCAGTACTTC. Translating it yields CASSLATAGGLREQYF.

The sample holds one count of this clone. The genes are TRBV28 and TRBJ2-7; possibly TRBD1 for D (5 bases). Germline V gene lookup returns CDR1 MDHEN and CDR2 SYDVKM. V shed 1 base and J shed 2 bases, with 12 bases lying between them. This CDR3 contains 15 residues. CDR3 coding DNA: TGTGCCAGCAGTTTATTACTCAGGGCGACCTACGAGCAGTACTTC. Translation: CASSLLLRATYEQYF.

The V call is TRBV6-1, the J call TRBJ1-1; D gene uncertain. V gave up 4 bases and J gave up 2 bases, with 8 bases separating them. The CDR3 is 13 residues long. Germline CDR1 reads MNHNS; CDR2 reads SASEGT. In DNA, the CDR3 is TGTGCCAGCAGTGCGACCGTTAACACTGAAGCTTTCTTT. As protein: CASSATVNTEAFF.

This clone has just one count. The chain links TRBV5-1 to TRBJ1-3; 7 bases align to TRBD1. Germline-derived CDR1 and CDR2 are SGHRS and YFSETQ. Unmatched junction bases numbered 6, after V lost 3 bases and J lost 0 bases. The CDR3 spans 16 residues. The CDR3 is CASSWGTVSSGNTIYF. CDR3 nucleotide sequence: TGCGCCAGCAGCTGGGGGACAGTGAGCTCTGGAAACACCATATATTTT.

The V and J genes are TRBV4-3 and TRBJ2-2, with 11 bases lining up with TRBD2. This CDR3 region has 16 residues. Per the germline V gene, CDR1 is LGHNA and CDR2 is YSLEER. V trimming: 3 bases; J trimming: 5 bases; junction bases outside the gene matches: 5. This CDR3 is CASSHLGTSGTGELFF. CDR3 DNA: TGCGCCAGCAGCCACCTAGGGACTAGCGGTACCGGGGAGCTGTTTTTT.

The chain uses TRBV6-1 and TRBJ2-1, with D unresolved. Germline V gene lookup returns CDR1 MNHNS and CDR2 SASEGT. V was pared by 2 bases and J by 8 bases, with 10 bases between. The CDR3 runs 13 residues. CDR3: CASSEQLGYEQFF. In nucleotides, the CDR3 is TGTGCCAGCAGTGAACAATTGGGCTATGAGCAGTTCTTC.

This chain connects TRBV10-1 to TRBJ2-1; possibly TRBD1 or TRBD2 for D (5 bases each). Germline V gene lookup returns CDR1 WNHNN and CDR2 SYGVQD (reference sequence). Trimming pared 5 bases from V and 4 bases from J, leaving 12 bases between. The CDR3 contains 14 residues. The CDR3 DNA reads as TGCGCCAGCAGTAGGACTCCAGGGTACAATGAGCAGTTCTTC. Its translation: CASSRTPGYNEQFF.

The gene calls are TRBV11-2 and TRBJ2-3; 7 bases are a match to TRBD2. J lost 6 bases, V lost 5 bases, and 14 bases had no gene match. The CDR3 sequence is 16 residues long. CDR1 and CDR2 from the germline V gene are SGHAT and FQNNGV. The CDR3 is CASSHQTSHKADTQYF. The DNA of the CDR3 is TGTGCCAGCAGCCACCAGACTAGCCATAAGGCCGATACGCAGTATTTT.

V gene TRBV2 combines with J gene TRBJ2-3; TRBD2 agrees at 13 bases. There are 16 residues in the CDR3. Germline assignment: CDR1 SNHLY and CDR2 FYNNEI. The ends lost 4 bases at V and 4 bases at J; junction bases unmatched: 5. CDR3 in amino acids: CASSGTSGRPADTQYF. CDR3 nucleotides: TGTGCCAGCAGTGGGACTAGCGGGAGACCGGCAGATACGCAGTATTTT.

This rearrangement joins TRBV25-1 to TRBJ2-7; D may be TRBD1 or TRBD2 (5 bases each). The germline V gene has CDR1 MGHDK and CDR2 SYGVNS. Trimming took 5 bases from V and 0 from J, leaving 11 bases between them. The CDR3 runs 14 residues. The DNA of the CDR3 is TGTGCCAGCAGTAAAACCGGGGCCTCCTACGAGCAGTACTTC. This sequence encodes CASSKTGASYEQYF.

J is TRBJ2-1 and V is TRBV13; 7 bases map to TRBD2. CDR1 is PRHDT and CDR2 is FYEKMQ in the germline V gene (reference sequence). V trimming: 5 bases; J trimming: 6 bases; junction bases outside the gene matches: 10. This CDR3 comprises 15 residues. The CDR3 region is CASSPGLGMVNEQFF. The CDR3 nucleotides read TGTGCCAGCAGCCCCGGACTAGGCATGGTCAATGAGCAGTTCTTC.